The clone carrying this T cell receptor (beta chain) was observed a few times. The entry originates in a study of blood T cell repertoires in COVID-19. About the study: Italy, Spain and the United States were the sources of the convalescent and acute COVID-19 samples. Nucleic acid was either cDNA or gDNA, and it came from T cells, B-cell-depleted T cells, or PBMCs.

Original methodology: It was from reference gene primer amplification that nucleated cell counts were estimated. The assay was immunoSEQ multiplex PCR, and TCRdb's table has in-frame clones only and misses some. V and J calls and clone size are as listed in that table; D and trimming were resolved from the DNA. This table has about 240,000 clones, roughly 86% appearing once. The receptor comes from a woman aged 25 to 39 with acute or convalescent COVID-19. Sequencing used peripheral blood.

The CDR3 here is CASSWTSSRNYEQYF. In nucleotides, the CDR3 is TGTGCCAGTAGTTGGACTAGCAGTAGAAACTACGAGCAGTACTTC. This chain joins TRBV19 and TRBJ2-7, with 8 bases matching TRBD2. CDR1 is LNHDA and CDR2 is SQIVND in the germline V gene (reference sequence). The CDR3 extends over 15 amino acids. The trim removed 5 bases at V and 3 bases at J, leaving 9 bases unmatched.